This note documents a single T cell receptor beta chain sequence. Germline values: CDR1 KGHSH, CDR2 LQKENI. Trimming took off 5 bases at V and 1 base at J, with 11 bases between the two ends. The CDR3 is 14 amino acids. The data belong to a study of CD8 T cells in Susac syndrome. Reverse transcription of about 0.45 to 1 ug RNA was carried out with random hexamers. MiXCR was run by TCRdb on the immunoSEQ multiplex PCR reads, yielding one entry per CDR3 protein. The data show 150,000 to 200,000 distinct CDR3 sequences, with approximately 90% seen just once and 0.08% held by the top ten. The chain joins TRBV18 to TRBJ2-5; possible D gene TRBD1, 6 bases. The sequence derives from a human donor in good health. Sequences were obtained from CD4+ T cells from PBMCs. The CDR3 DNA sequence: TGTGCCAGCTCAAAACCGGACAGCCAAGAGACCCAGTACTTC. The encoded protein is CASSKPDSQETQYF.